The 27 T cell receptor beta chains presented below share a single source sample, sequenced in a study of cytomegalovirus exposure and HLA in healthy donors. PCR involved 60 Vbeta and 13 Jbeta primers. The method was immunoSEQ multiplex PCR; TCRdb's version includes in-frame clones alone and lacks a portion of them. The sample consists of about 160,000 clones, approximately 84% of them appearing once. Sequenced input: PBMCs. The receptors come from a male donor in good health and CMV-seropositive.

J is TRBJ1-1 and V is TRBV11-2; D remains unclear. The CDR3 has 16 amino acids. Trimming shortened V by 4 bases and J by 1 base, and 16 bases separated the two germline ends. Germline values: CDR1 SGHAT, CDR2 FQNNGV. For the CDR3, the DNA is TGTGCCAGCAGCTCCAAACGACACCTAAGGAACACTGAAGCTTTCTTT. As protein: CASSSKRHLRNTEAFF.

This clone has a handful of counts. This chain links TRBV27 with TRBJ1-5; D is undetermined. The CDR3 has 15 amino acids. CDR1 and CDR2 (germline): MNHEY, SMNVEV (reference sequence). V lost 5 bases and J 0 bases, leaving 11 bases between the germline ends. The CDR3 is CASSAGWGSNQPQHF. CDR3 nucleotides: TGTGCCAGCAGTGCGGGGTGGGGTAGCAATCAGCCCCAGCATTTT.

The chain employs TRBV19 and TRBJ2-1; D unclear. The germline V gene encodes CDR1 LNHDA and CDR2 SQIVND (reference sequence). This CDR3 has 12 amino acids. Trimming removed 1 base from V and 7 bases from J, with 5 bases in between. The CDR3 here is CASSIAQNEQFF. In DNA, the CDR3 is TGTGCCAGTAGTATAGCACAGAATGAGCAGTTCTTC.

The V gene is TRBV29-1, the J gene TRBJ1-2, with 7 nucleotides matching TRBD1. This CDR3 spans 13 amino acids. Germline CDR1 SQVTM, CDR2 ANQGSEA. V lost 5 bases to trimming and J lost 4 bases; unmatched junction nucleotides: 7. The CDR3: CSVRDSTFYGYTF. The CDR3 DNA follows: TGCAGCGTTCGGGACAGCACCTTCTATGGCTACACCTTC.

The V gene is TRBV10-3, the J gene TRBJ2-5; 7 bases match TRBD2. This CDR3 is 14 amino acids long. CDR1 is ENHRY and CDR2 is SYGVKD in the germline V gene. After removal of 4 bases from V and 4 bases from J, the junction contained 6 bases not matched to a gene. This CDR3 is CAISGSSGGETQYF. CDR3 coding DNA: TGTGCCATCAGTGGTTCCTCGGGGGGAGAGACCCAGTACTTC.

The rearrangement uses TRBV5-1 and TRBJ2-1; TRBD2 agrees at 7 bases. Germline trimming cut 2 bases from V and 5 bases from J; bases unmatched to any gene: 7. The length of the CDR3 is 15 residues. Germline CDR1 is SGHRS and CDR2 is YFSETQ. This chain's CDR3 is CASSFGGSSDNEQFF. CDR3 DNA: TGCGCCAGCAGCTTCGGCGGGAGTAGCGACAATGAGCAGTTCTTC.

This clone was seen a handful of times. This rearrangement joins TRBV7-8 to TRBJ2-5; 11 bases agree with TRBD2. TRBJ2-7 explains the end of the DNA better; the J call may be wrong. This CDR3 has 16 amino acids. Germline V gene lookup returns CDR1 SGHVS and CDR2 FQNEAQ. For the CDR3, the DNA is TGTGCCAGCAGCCCAGGCTTGGGACTAGCGGTCTACGAGCAGTACTTC. The encoded protein is CASSPGLGLAVYEQYF.

V gene TRBV18 combines with J gene TRBJ2-3; 7 nucleotides agree with TRBD1. V dropped 5 bases and J dropped 0; count of bases not matched to a gene: 8. There are 16 residues in the CDR3. Germline V CDR1 and CDR2: KGHSH, LQKENI. In DNA, the CDR3 is TGTGCCAGCTCAGCTCCCAACAGGGGAAGCACAGATACGCAGTATTTT. Its translation is CASSAPNRGSTDTQYF.

The gene calls are TRBV19 and TRBJ1-5, with D perhaps matching TRBD1 (6 bases). The CDR3 length is 13 residues. The V end was cut by 11 bases, the J end by 13 bases, with 24 bases between. The germline V gene encodes CDR1 LNHDA and CDR2 SQIVND (reference sequence). The CDR3 DNA follows: TGTGCCTGCCACGGGGGGCCGGGACGATCGCAGCATTTT. Translated: CACHGGPGRSQHF.

This clone was picked up a small number of times. This chain links TRBV19 with TRBJ1-6, with 8 bases fitting TRBD1. The V gene end was trimmed by 4 bases and the J gene end by 7 bases; junction bases not matched to a gene: 9. Germline V gene sequence: CDR1 LNHDA, CDR2 SQIVND (reference sequence). The CDR3 contains 16 residues. The CDR3 nucleotides are TGTGCCAGTAGTAAGGTCGGTACAGGGGGGAATTCACCCCTCCACTTT. Translation gives CASSKVGTGGNSPLHF.

This clone was seen only once. J is TRBJ2-1 and V is TRBV5-6; perhaps TRBD2 as D (5 bases). V was shortened by 2 bases and J by 4 bases, with 10 bases between the two germline ends. Germline loops: CDR1 SGHDT, CDR2 YYEEEE. CDR3 size: 14 residues. CDR3 sequence reads: CASSFGNPYNEQFF. The CDR3 DNA reads TGTGCCAGCAGCTTCGGGAATCCATACAATGAGCAGTTCTTC. Variable domain in full (rest from reference TRBV5-6 and TRBJ2-1): DAGVTQSPTHLIKTRGQQVTLRCSPKSGHDTVSWYQQALGQGPQFIFQYYEEEERQRGNFPDRFSGHQFPNYSSELNVNALLLGDSALYLCASSFGNPYNEQFFGPGTRLTVL.

The rearrangement uses TRBV9 and TRBJ2-1; D is possibly TRBD2 (5 bases). Germline V gives CDR1 SGDLS, CDR2 YYNGEE. Trimming left V 0 bases short and J 0 bases short, with 13 bases between. The CDR3 runs 17 residues. The CDR3 nucleotides are TGTGCCAGCAGCGTAGTGAGCGCGGGCCTCTCCTACAATGAGCAGTTCTTC. This sequence encodes CASSVVSAGLSYNEQFF.

The chain has TRBV7-2 and TRBJ2-2; D call uncertain. Germline CDR1 SGHTA, CDR2 FQGNSA. The CDR3 runs 14 residues. The V and J ends lost 3 bases and 3 bases respectively, with 8 bases between them. This CDR3 is CASSLERYTGELFF. Written as DNA, the CDR3 is TGTGCCAGCAGCTTGGAGCGTTACACCGGGGAGCTGTTTTTT.

The gene calls are TRBV9 and TRBJ1-2; 10 nucleotides align to TRBD1. This CDR3 is built from 14 residues. Germline CDR1 is SGDLS and CDR2 is YYNGEE. J was trimmed by 6 bases and V by 3 bases; bases with no gene match: 5. The CDR3 protein is CASSGGQGIHGYTF. For the CDR3, the DNA is TGTGCCAGCAGCGGGGGACAGGGGATACATGGCTACACCTTC.

V is TRBV10-3 and J is TRBJ2-7, with 10 positions matching TRBD1. After removal of 4 bases from V and 2 bases from J, the junction contained 11 bases not matched to a gene. The germline V gene encodes CDR1 ENHRY and CDR2 SYGVKD. The CDR3 has 17 residues. The DNA for the CDR3 is TGTGCCATCAGTGGCCCTTCGACAGGGGGCCACCCCTACGAGCAGTACTTC. Protein: CAISGPSTGGHPYEQYF.

The chain is built from TRBV2 and TRBJ1-1, with 8 nucleotides matching TRBD1. The CDR3 sequence is 16 residues long. The ends lost 6 bases at V and 4 bases at J; junction bases unmatched: 13. CDR1 is SNHLY and CDR2 is FYNNEI in the germline V gene. The CDR3 reads CASSLSTGGMGTEAFF. DNA of the CDR3: TGTGCCAGCAGCCTTAGTACAGGGGGTATGGGCACTGAAGCTTTCTTT.

J is TRBJ1-1 and V is TRBV7-9; no definite D call. Germline CDR1 SEHNR, CDR2 FQNEAQ (reference sequence). The CDR3 is 14 residues long. V lost 0 bases to trimming and J lost 3 bases, with 8 bases between them. In DNA form, the CDR3 reads TGTGCCAGCAGCTTAGCGGAGGGCCACACTGAAGCTTTCTTT. Protein: CASSLAEGHTEAFF.

The rearrangement uses TRBV7-9 and TRBJ2-7; tentative D call: TRBD1 (7 bases). Trimming cost V 2 bases and J 5 bases, with 16 bases left between them. Germline-derived CDR1 and CDR2 are SEHNR and FQNEAQ (reference sequence). The CDR3 contains 15 residues. The DNA of the CDR3 is TGTGCCAGCAGCTTATATTCAGGGGGGTTGGACGAGCAGTACTTC. Translated, it gives CASSLYSGGLDEQYF.

This clone was seen only once. At one boundary the junction diverges from the germline segment, which might be a read error. The chain links TRBV7-9 to TRBJ2-7; 11 bases map to TRBD2. The CDR3 is made up of 15 amino acids. The germline V gene encodes CDR1 SEHNR and CDR2 FQNEAQ (reference sequence). CDR3 DNA: TGTTCCAGCAGCTCGCTAGCGGGAGGTAATTCCGAGCAGTACTTC. Its protein is CSSSSLAGGNSEQYF.

The V and J genes are TRBV5-8 and TRBJ2-5, with 14 bases that match TRBD2. The J call could be wrong; TRBJ2-7 is a better fit for the DNA end. Germline V gene lookup returns CDR1 SGHTS and CDR2 YDEGEE. CDR3 length equals 18 residues. Here the CDR3 DNA reads TGTGCCAGCAGCTACACCGGACTAGCGGGAGGATGGGGTTACGAGCAGTACTTC. This translates into CASSYTGLAGGWGYEQYF.

The chain combines TRBV6-5 with TRBJ2-5, with TRBD2 as a possible D gene (5 bases). The germline V gene encodes CDR1 MNHEY and CDR2 SVGAGI. The CDR3 spans 13 residues. V dropped 1 base and J dropped 5 bases, with 8 bases sitting between them. CDR3 region: CASSYWESETQYF. The CDR3 nucleotides read TGTGCCAGCAGTTACTGGGAGTCGGAGACCCAGTACTTC.

The chain joins TRBV5-4 to TRBJ2-7; the match to TRBD2 covers 9 bases. This CDR3 is built from 14 residues. The V segment lost 2 bases and the J segment 5 bases; nucleotides outside the gene matches: 5. The germline gives CDR1 SGHNT, CDR2 YYREEE (reference sequence). The CDR3 is CASSLGGRAHEQYF. CDR3 nucleotides: TGTGCCAGCAGCTTAGGCGGGAGGGCCCACGAGCAGTACTTC.

This chain joins TRBV5-1 and TRBJ2-2; the match to TRBD2 covers 10 bases. Germline loops: CDR1 SGHRS, CDR2 YFSETQ. The CDR3 has 17 residues. J was trimmed by 2 bases and V by 0 bases; bases with no gene match: 4. CDR3 sequence: CASSLGTSGANTGELFF. The CDR3 DNA reads TGCGCCAGCAGCTTGGGGACTAGCGGAGCCAACACCGGGGAGCTGTTTTTT.

J is TRBJ2-3 and V is TRBV5-1; 8 positions match TRBD1. Germline V gene data show CDR1 as SGHRS and CDR2 as YFSETQ. This CDR3 is built from 14 residues. With 3 bases clipped from V and 4 bases from J, the junction kept 4 bases outside the gene matches. CDR3 coding DNA: TGCGCCAGCAGCTGGACAGGGATGGCAGATACGCAGTATTTT. Protein: CASSWTGMADTQYF.

This chain joins TRBV10-3 and TRBJ2-7; D unclear. Germline V gene lookup returns CDR1 ENHRY and CDR2 SYGVKD. The CDR3 has 12 amino acids. V gave up 8 bases and J gave up 4 bases, with 12 bases separating them. Written as DNA, the CDR3 is TGTGCCATCTCGGCTAGGCGATACGAGCAGTACTTC. The encoded protein is CAISARRYEQYF.

This clone has only one observation. The V and J genes are TRBV18 and TRBJ2-3, with 9 bases aligning to TRBD2. The V gene end was trimmed by 0 bases and the J gene end by 4 bases; junction bases not matched to a gene: 5. This CDR3 spans 16 amino acids. The germline V gene has CDR1 KGHSH and CDR2 LQKENI. The CDR3 DNA is TGTGCCAGCTCACCACCCCGCGGGAGGGCGTCAGATACGCAGTATTTT. Translating gives CASSPPRGRASDTQYF.

V is TRBV4-1 and J is TRBJ1-1, with unresolved D. This CDR3 is 14 amino acids long. Per the germline V gene, CDR1 is MGHRA and CDR2 is YSYEKL. Trimming shortened V by 0 bases and J by 0 bases, and 5 bases separated the two germline ends. The CDR3 DNA sequence: TGCGCCAGCAGCCAAGAGACTTTGAACACTGAAGCTTTCTTT. Translating gives CASSQETLNTEAFF.